The 23 T cell receptor beta chains listed next were all sequenced from one sample in a study of cytomegalovirus exposure and HLA in healthy donors. The PCR employed 60 Vbeta primers together with 13 Jbeta primers. Measured with immunoSEQ multiplex PCR; TCRdb has only the in-frame clones, and not every one. The sample holds about 140,000 clones, approximately 82% seen once. Material for sequencing was PBMCs. The receptors were gathered from a woman aged 40 to 50 in good health and CMV-seronegative.

Written as DNA, the CDR3 is TGTGCCAGCAGTTACTCGATTAGGGGAAACTATGGCTACACCTTC. Translation gives CASSYSIRGNYGYTF. The chain is built from TRBV6-5 and TRBJ1-2, with a tentative D call TRBD1 (5 bases). CDR3 size: 15 residues. Looked up from germline, CDR1 is MNHEY and CDR2 is SVGAGI. The V end lost 0 bases, the J end lost 2 bases, and 10 bases lay between the germline ends.

The chain has TRBV7-9 and TRBJ2-5, with D possibly TRBD1 on 6 matching bases. V gave up 5 bases and J gave up 5 bases, with 18 bases separating them. Germline assignment: CDR1 SEHNR and CDR2 FQNEAQ (reference sequence). CDR3 length: 15 residues. The CDR3 reads CASSKQPQGRETQYF. As DNA, the CDR3 is TGTGCCAGCAGCAAACAACCTCAGGGGCGGGAGACCCAGTACTTC.

The chain links TRBV7-9 to TRBJ2-7; D is ambiguous. With 5 bases removed from V and 1 base from J, the gap between germline ends came to 12 bases. This CDR3 spans 14 amino acids. The germline gives CDR1 SEHNR, CDR2 FQNEAQ (reference sequence). CDR3 sequence: CASSTQDGSYEQYF. The CDR3 DNA reads as TGTGCCAGCAGCACCCAAGACGGGTCCTACGAGCAGTACTTC.

The V and J genes are TRBV5-8 and TRBJ1-1; 7 bases fit TRBD1. Germline V CDR1 and CDR2: SGHTS, YDEGEE. The length of the CDR3 is 12 residues. The V gene end was trimmed by 1 base and the J gene end by 9 bases; junction bases not matched to a gene: 3. The CDR3 region is CASSLFRGQAFF. CDR3 bases: TGTGCCAGCAGCTTGTTTAGGGGGCAAGCTTTCTTT.

The rearrangement joins TRBV11-2 to TRBJ1-1; D is unclear. CDR3 length equals 13 residues. CDR1 is SGHAT, CDR2 FQNNGV, per germline. Trimming stripped 1 base from V and 4 bases from J, with 7 bases between. This CDR3 reads CASSLVLGTEAFF. In DNA form, the CDR3 reads TGTGCCAGCAGCTTAGTTCTCGGCACTGAAGCTTTCTTT.

CDR3 sequence (DNA): TGTGCCAGCAGCCTAGGACAGGGCAGGCATGAGCAGTTCTTC. Amino acid sequence: CASSLGQGRHEQFF. The chain is built from TRBV5-4 and TRBJ2-1; 8 nucleotides align to TRBD1. Trimming cost V 4 bases and J 8 bases; bases outside gene matches: 8. CDR1 is SGHNT, CDR2 YYREEE, per germline (reference sequence). This CDR3 has 14 residues.

J is TRBJ1-2 and V is TRBV18; D is perhaps TRBD1 (5 bases). The CDR3 covers 14 residues. V lost 8 bases, J lost 8 bases, and 21 bases lay in between. CDR1 and CDR2 (germline): KGHSH, LQKENI. The CDR3 region is CASGYEQGVGGYTF. The CDR3 coding sequence is TGTGCCAGCGGGTATGAGCAGGGCGTCGGCGGCTACACCTTC.

The V and J genes are TRBV6-5 and TRBJ2-5, with 8 nucleotides matching TRBD2. Germline CDR1 reads MNHEY; CDR2 reads SVGAGI. The CDR3 is 14 residues long. After removal of 7 bases from V and 3 bases from J, the junction contained 7 bases not matched to a gene. DNA of the CDR3: TGTGCCAGCACCGAAACGGGAGGGAAAGAGACCCAGTACTTC. Its translation is CASTETGGKETQYF.

There are a few counts of this clone. CDR3: CASSSIRGSGPYNEQFF. The CDR3 nucleotides are TGTGCCAGCAGCTCTATCCGGGGGTCCGGGCCCTACAATGAGCAGTTCTTC. The V and J genes are TRBV7-2 and TRBJ2-1; a weak D match, TRBD2 (6 bases). Germline V gives CDR1 SGHTA, CDR2 FQGNSA. V was trimmed by 4 bases and J by 2 bases, leaving 18 bases between them. The CDR3 runs to 17 residues.

This clone was seen a few times. The V call is TRBV19, the J call TRBJ2-1; 7 nucleotides agree with TRBD2. The CDR3 length is 13 residues. Per germline, CDR1 LNHDA and CDR2 SQIVND (reference sequence). V lost 6 bases and J lost 3; bases outside the gene matches: 2. Here the CDR3 reads CASSGRSYNEQFF. DNA for the CDR3: TGTGCCAGTAGCGGGAGGAGCTACAATGAGCAGTTCTTC.

This sequence joins TRBV9 and TRBJ2-7; the D is unclear. Germline V gene data show CDR1 as SGDLS and CDR2 as YYNGEE. The CDR3 runs to 13 residues. Trimming removed 3 bases at V and 3 bases at J, with 10 bases between. CDR3 amino acids: CASSANQDYEQYF. CDR3 sequence (DNA): TGTGCCAGCAGCGCGAACCAGGACTACGAGCAGTACTTC.

The chain links TRBV4-3 to TRBJ1-3; D is perhaps TRBD1 (6 bases). Germline CDR1 is LGHNA and CDR2 is YSLEER. V was shortened by 6 bases and J by 0 bases, with 15 bases between the two germline ends. The CDR3 runs to 16 residues. In nucleotides, the CDR3 is TGCGCCAGCAGTCACACAACAGGGTTCTCTGGAAACACCATATATTTT. This translates into CASSHTTGFSGNTIYF.

The V gene is TRBV4-2, the J gene TRBJ1-6; D is undetermined. The germline gives CDR1 LGHNA, CDR2 YNFKEQ. CDR3 length equals 15 residues. V was pared by 1 base and J by 0 bases, with 4 bases between. The CDR3 spells CASSQVSSYNSPLHF. For the CDR3, the DNA is TGTGCCAGCAGCCAAGTTAGCTCCTATAATTCACCCCTCCACTTT.

This chain joins TRBV11-3 and TRBJ2-1; 7 bases fit TRBD2. V shed 3 bases and J 5 bases; nucleotides not matched to a gene: 7. The germline gives CDR1 SGHNT, CDR2 YENEEA. The CDR3 length is 15 residues. CDR3 DNA: TGTGCCAGCAGCTTGCGCGGGAGCATAAACAATGAGCAGTTCTTC. It specifies CASSLRGSINNEQFF.

V and J are TRBV18 and TRBJ2-1, with D unclear. Per germline, CDR1 KGHSH and CDR2 LQKENI. The CDR3 runs to 15 residues. Between the trimmed V and J ends, which lost 6 bases and 2 bases, there was a span of 14 bases. The CDR3 sequence is CASSPGGAPYNEQFF. For the CDR3, the DNA is TGTGCCAGCTCCCCCGGCGGCGCACCCTACAATGAGCAGTTCTTC.

This chain connects TRBV29-1 to TRBJ2-7; the match to TRBD1 covers 8 bases. The germline V gene has CDR1 SQVTM and CDR2 ANQGSEA. The ends lost 7 bases at V and 5 bases at J; junction bases unmatched: 7. This CDR3 is 12 amino acids long. The CDR3 reads CSAKPGGDEQYF. As DNA, the CDR3 is TGCAGCGCCAAACCAGGGGGCGACGAGCAGTACTTC.

V is TRBV18 and J is TRBJ2-1, with 7 bases lining up with TRBD1. The trim removed 3 bases at V and 1 base at J, leaving 3 bases unmatched. CDR3 length: 15 residues. Germline V gene sequence: CDR1 KGHSH, CDR2 LQKENI. The CDR3, as DNA: TGTGCCAGCTCACCTAGACAGGGATCCTACAATGAGCAGTTCTTC. Its protein product is CASSPRQGSYNEQFF.

This clone came up once. This chain connects TRBV11-3 to TRBJ2-2; D call uncertain. Trimming took off 3 bases at V and 4 bases at J, with 12 bases between the two ends. CDR3 size: 15 residues. Germline V gene lookup returns CDR1 SGHNT and CDR2 YENEEA. The CDR3 DNA reads as TGTGCCAGCAGCTTCACGCGGCAAGGCACCGGGGAGCTGTTTTTT. Amino acids: CASSFTRQGTGELFF.

The rearrangement uses TRBV27 and TRBJ2-3, with 9 bases that match TRBD2. This CDR3 region has 13 residues. V was clipped by 7 bases and J by 6 bases; unmatched bases: 5. CDR1 is MNHEY, CDR2 SMNVEV, per germline (reference sequence). The CDR3 DNA sequence: TGTGCCAGCATGGGCGGGAGGGCGGATACGCAGTATTTT. It encodes CASMGGRADTQYF.

J is TRBJ2-7 and V is TRBV4-3; 9 bases agree with TRBD2. Per the germline V gene, CDR1 is LGHNA and CDR2 is YSLEER. The V segment lost 0 bases and the J segment 5 bases; nucleotides outside the gene matches: 5. This CDR3 has 15 residues. The CDR3 loop reads CASSQDSGSLNEQYF. The CDR3 nucleotides read TGCGCCAGCAGCCAAGATAGCGGGAGTCTGAACGAGCAGTACTTC.

Concerning this clone: Within the sample, other DNA sequences also encode this same CDR3. The chain combines TRBV5-1 with TRBJ1-3; 8 bases are a match to TRBD1. V lost 0 bases and J lost 4; bases outside the gene matches: 0. Germline CDR1 SGHRS, CDR2 YFSETQ. CDR3 length: 14 amino acids. The CDR3 protein is CASSLGQGGNTIYF. In nucleotides, the CDR3 is TGCGCCAGCAGCTTGGGACAGGGGGGAAACACCATATATTTT.

This clone was seen a single time. The chain uses TRBV27 and TRBJ2-1, with unresolved D. The germline V gene has CDR1 MNHEY and CDR2 SMNVEV (reference sequence). Trimming removed 5 bases from V and 9 bases from J, with 14 bases in between. This CDR3 region has 13 residues. This chain's CDR3 is CASSVAGFGEQFF. As DNA, the CDR3 is TGTGCCAGCAGTGTGGCAGGCTTTGGTGAGCAGTTCTTC.

CDR3 sequence reads: CASTDRGRGEQYF. The CDR3 DNA reads TGTGCCAGCACTGACAGGGGGCGAGGAGAGCAGTACTTC. The V and J genes are TRBV28 and TRBJ2-7, with TRBD1 identical over 10 bases. CDR3 length: 13 amino acids. The V segment lost 7 bases and the J segment 7 bases; nucleotides outside the gene matches: 7. Germline lookup yields CDR1 MDHEN and CDR2 SYDVKM.